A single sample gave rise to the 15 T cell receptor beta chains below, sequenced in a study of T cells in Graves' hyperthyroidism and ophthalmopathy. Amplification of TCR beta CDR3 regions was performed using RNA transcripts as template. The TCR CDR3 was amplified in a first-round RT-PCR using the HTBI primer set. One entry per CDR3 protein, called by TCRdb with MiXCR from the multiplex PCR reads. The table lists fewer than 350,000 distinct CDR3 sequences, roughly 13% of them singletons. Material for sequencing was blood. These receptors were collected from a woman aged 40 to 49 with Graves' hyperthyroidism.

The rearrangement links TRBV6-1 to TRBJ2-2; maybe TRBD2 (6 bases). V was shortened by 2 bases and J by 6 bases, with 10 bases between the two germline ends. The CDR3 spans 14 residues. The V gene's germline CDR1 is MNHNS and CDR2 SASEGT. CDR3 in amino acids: CASSEMGLSGELFF. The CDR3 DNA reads TGTGCCAGCAGTGAAATGGGACTTTCCGGGGAGCTGTTTTTT.

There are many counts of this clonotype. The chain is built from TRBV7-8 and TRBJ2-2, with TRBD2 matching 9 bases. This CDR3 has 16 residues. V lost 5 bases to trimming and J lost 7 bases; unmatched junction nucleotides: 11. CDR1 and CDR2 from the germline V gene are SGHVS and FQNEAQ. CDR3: CASSRGRTSDGGELFF. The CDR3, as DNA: TGTGCCAGCAGCCGCGGAAGGACTAGCGATGGCGGGGAGCTGTTTTTT.

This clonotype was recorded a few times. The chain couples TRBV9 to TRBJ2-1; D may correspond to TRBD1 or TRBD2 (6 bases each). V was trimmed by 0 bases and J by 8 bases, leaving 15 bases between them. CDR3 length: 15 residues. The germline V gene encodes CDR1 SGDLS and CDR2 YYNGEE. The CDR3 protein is CASSVAGTGRHEQFF. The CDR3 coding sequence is TGTGCCAGCAGCGTAGCCGGAACAGGGAGGCATGAGCAGTTCTTC.

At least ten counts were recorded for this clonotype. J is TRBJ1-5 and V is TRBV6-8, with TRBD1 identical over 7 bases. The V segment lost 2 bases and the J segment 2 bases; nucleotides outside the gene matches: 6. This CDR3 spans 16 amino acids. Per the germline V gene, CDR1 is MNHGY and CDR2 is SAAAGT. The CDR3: CASSYQTGARNQPQHF. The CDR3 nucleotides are TGTGCCAGCAGTTACCAAACAGGGGCCCGCAATCAGCCCCAGCATTTT.

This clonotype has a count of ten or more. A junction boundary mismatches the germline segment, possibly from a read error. The chain's CDR3 is CASSEARASGQETQYF. DNA for the CDR3: TGTGCCAGCAGCGAAGCCCGGGCTAGCGGCCAAGAGACCCAGTACTTC. The chain combines TRBV6-1 with TRBJ2-5; 7 nucleotides agree with TRBD2. This CDR3 is built from 16 residues. Germline V CDR1 and CDR2: MNHNS, SASEGT.

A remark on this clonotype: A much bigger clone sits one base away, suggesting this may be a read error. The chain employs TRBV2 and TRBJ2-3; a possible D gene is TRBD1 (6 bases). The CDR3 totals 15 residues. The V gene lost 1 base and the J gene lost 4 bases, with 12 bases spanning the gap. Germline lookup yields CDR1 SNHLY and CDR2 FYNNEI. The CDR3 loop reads CASSEEQGAADTQYF. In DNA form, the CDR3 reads TGTGCCAGCAGTGAAGAACAGGGTGCCGCAGATACGCAGTATTTT.

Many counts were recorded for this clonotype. The CDR3 sequence: CASSFGGDTDTQYF. The DNA of the CDR3 is TGTGCCAGCAGCTTCGGTGGAGACACAGATACGCAGTATTTT. This sequence joins TRBV11-2 and TRBJ2-3, with D unclear. CDR1 is SGHAT and CDR2 is FQNNGV in the germline V gene. This CDR3 contains 14 residues. V lost 3 bases and J 2 bases, leaving 9 bases between the germline ends.

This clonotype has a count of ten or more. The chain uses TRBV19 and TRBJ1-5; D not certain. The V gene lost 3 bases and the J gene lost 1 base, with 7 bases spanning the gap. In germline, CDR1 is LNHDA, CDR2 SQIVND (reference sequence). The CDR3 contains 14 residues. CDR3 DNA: TGTGCCAGTAGTATCCCGGGGAGCAATCAGCCCCAGCATTTT. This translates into CASSIPGSNQPQHF.

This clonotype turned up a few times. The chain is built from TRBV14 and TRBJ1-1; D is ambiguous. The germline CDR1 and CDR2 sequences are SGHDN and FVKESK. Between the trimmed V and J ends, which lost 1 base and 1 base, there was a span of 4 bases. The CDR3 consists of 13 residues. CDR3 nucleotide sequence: TGTGCCAGCAGCCAAGCCACGAACACTGAAGCTTTCTTT. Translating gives CASSQATNTEAFF. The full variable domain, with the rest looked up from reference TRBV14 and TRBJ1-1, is EAGVTQFPSHSVIEKGQTVTLRCDPISGHDNLYWYRRVMGKEIKFLLHFVKESKQDESGMPNNRFLAERTGGTYSTLKVQPAELEDSGVYFCASSQATNTEAFFGQGTRLTVV.

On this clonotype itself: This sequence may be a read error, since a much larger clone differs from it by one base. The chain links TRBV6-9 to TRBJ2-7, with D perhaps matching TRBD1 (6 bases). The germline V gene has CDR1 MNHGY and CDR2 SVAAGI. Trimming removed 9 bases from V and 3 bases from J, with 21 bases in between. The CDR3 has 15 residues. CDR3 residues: CARVLTPGQVYEQYF. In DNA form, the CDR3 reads TGTGCCAGAGTTCTGACCCCGGGACAAGTCTACGAGCAGTACTTC.

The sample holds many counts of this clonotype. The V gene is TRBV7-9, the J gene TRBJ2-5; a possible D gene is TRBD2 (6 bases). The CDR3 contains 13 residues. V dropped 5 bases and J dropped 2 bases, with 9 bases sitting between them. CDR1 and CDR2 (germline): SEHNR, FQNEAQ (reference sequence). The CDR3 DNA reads TGTGCCAGCAGCCAGCGGGTACAAGAGACCCAGTACTTC. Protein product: CASSQRVQETQYF.

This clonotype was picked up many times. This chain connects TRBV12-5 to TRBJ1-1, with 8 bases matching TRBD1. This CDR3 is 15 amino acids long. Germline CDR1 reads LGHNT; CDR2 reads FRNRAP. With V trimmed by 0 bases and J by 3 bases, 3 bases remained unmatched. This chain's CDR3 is CASGLVYRGDTEAFF. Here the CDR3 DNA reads TGTGCTAGTGGTTTGGTATACAGGGGGGACACTGAAGCTTTCTTT.

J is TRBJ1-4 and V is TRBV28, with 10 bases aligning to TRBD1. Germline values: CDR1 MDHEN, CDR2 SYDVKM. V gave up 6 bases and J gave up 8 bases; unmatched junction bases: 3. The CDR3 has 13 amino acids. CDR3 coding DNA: TGTGCCAGCAGGAGACAGGGGGCGGAAAAACTGTTTTTT. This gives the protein CASRRQGAEKLFF.

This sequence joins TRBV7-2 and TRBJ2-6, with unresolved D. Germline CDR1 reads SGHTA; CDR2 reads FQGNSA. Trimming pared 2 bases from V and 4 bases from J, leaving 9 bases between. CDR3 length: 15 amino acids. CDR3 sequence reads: CASSLNRVGANVLTF. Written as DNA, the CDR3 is TGTGCCAGCAGCTTAAATCGCGTGGGGGCCAACGTCCTGACTTTC. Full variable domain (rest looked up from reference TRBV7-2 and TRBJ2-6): GAGVSQSPSNKVTEKGKDVELRCDPISGHTALYWYRQSLGQGLEFLIYFQGNSAPDKSGLPSDRFSAERTGGSVSTLTIQRTQQEDSAVYLCASSLNRVGANVLTFGAGSRLTVL.

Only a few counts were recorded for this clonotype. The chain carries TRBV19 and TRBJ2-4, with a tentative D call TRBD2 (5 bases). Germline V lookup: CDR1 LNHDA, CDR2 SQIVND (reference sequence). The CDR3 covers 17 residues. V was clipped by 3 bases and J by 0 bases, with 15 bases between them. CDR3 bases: TGTGCCAGTAGTATCGGTACGGACTCAGTAGCCAAAAACATTCAGTACTTC. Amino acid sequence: CASSIGTDSVAKNIQYF.